This T cell receptor (beta chain) was profiled in a study of CD4+ T cells in melanoma. About this clone itself: Its target is not known.

Germline assignment: CDR1 LNHDA and CDR2 SQIVND (reference sequence). Trimming left V 4 bases short and J 7 bases short, with 7 bases between. There are 11 residues in the CDR3. Profiled with immunoSEQ multiplex PCR; TCRdb holds only in-frame clones, not every one. This table has around 5,700 clones, about 70% appearing once. Findings and caveats of the study: CD8+ T cell, macrophage and B cell function reportedly correlated with neoantigen-specific CD4+ T cells. Reportedly, melanoma neoantigen-specific CD4+ T cells showed varied differentiation states.

This chain uses TRBV19 with TRBJ1-1, with D hard to call. The sequencing sample was made of cells from a culture (not recorded whether cultured in vitro). This clonotype was obtained from a human donor with melanoma. The CDR3: CASSTSFEAFF. In DNA form, the CDR3 reads TGTGCCAGTAGTACGAGCTTTGAAGCTTTCTTT.